Listed here are 32 T cell receptor beta chains from one sample, sequenced in a study of T cell responses to AZD1222 COVID-19 vaccine. TCRdb's table, derived via immunoSEQ multiplex PCR, lists solely in-frame clones and lacks some. The sample lists roughly 100,000 clones; 85% to 90% were seen once. Sequenced here: peripheral blood, sampled on day 0 of AZD1222 vaccination. Every receptor here comes from an adult in good health.

This clone was picked up a small number of times. V is TRBV7-9 and J is TRBJ1-1; tentatively, D is TRBD1 (5 bases). This CDR3 comprises 14 residues. Germline V gives CDR1 SEHNR, CDR2 FQNEAQ (reference sequence). The V gene lost 1 base and the J gene lost 7 bases, with 13 bases spanning the gap. CDR3 amino acids: CASSLVGVQGEAFF. The CDR3 nucleotides read TGTGCCAGCAGCTTAGTCGGGGTGCAGGGTGAAGCTTTCTTT. Using reference TRBV7-9 and TRBJ1-1 for the parts outside the CDR3, the full variable domain is DTGVSQNPRHKITKRGQNVTFRCDPISEHNRLYWYRQTLGQGPEFLTYFQNEAQLEKSRLLSDRFSAERPKGSFSTLEIQRTEQGDSAMYLCASSLVGVQGEAFFGQGTRLTVV.

V and J are TRBV10-2 and TRBJ1-1; no clear D gene. V was shortened by 6 bases and J by 0 bases, with 8 bases between the two germline ends. CDR1 is WSHSY, CDR2 SAAADI, per germline. The CDR3 spans 13 residues. CDR3 nucleotides: TGCGCCAGCAGCAGGAACATGAACACTGAAGCTTTCTTT. Translated, it gives CASSRNMNTEAFF.

The V call is TRBV19, the J call TRBJ1-6, with 10 bases identical to TRBD1. Germline loops: CDR1 LNHDA, CDR2 SQIVND (reference sequence). Trimming took 7 bases from V and 8 from J; bases not matched to a gene: 8. This CDR3 has 15 amino acids. In DNA form, the CDR3 reads TGTGCCAGTACCCCGACAGGGGGCGCGTATTCACCCCTCCACTTT. Its translation: CASTPTGGAYSPLHF.

The chain couples TRBV19 to TRBJ1-6; D gene ambiguous. The CDR3 runs to 14 residues. CDR1 LNHDA and CDR2 SQIVND come from the germline V gene (reference sequence). Trimming left V 5 bases short and J 9 bases short, with 14 bases between. CDR3 nucleotide sequence: TGTGCCAGTAGTCTGAGCCCCGGGAGTTCACCCCTCCACTTT. Protein product: CASSLSPGSSPLHF.

The chain joins TRBV7-3 to TRBJ2-7; 8 bases align to TRBD2. Germline CDR1 SGHTA, CDR2 FQGTGA. Trimming removed 6 bases from V and 7 bases from J; junction bases left unmatched: 8. CDR3 length equals 13 residues. CDR3 sequence: CASRGAGVREQYF. The DNA for the CDR3 is TGTGCCAGCAGGGGAGCGGGAGTCCGAGAGCAGTACTTC. The entire variable domain, with the rest obtained from reference TRBV7-3 and TRBJ2-7, is as follows: GAGVSQTPSNKVTEKGKYVELRCDPISGHTALYWYRQSLGQGPEFLIYFQGTGAADDSGLPNDRFFAVRPEGSVSTLKIQRTERGDSAVYLCASRGAGVREQYFGPGTRLTVT.

The genes are TRBV14 and TRBJ2-1; D may match TRBD1 or TRBD2 (5 bases each). Germline V gives CDR1 SGHDN, CDR2 FVKESK. The CDR3 has 15 residues. Trimming cost V 3 bases and J 8 bases, with 17 bases left between them. CDR3 in DNA: TGTGCCAGCAGCCAGGACCCAGGGAGAGAGGATGAGCAGTTCTTC. This sequence encodes CASSQDPGREDEQFF.

This clone showed up just once. The chain joins TRBV15 to TRBJ1-3; no clear D. The CDR3 covers 15 residues. V was clipped by 8 bases and J by 0 bases, with 14 bases between them. Per germline, CDR1 LNHNV and CDR2 YYDKDF (reference sequence). CDR3 in amino acids: CATALSTGSGNTIYF. The CDR3 coding sequence is TGTGCCACCGCCCTTAGTACGGGCTCTGGAAACACCATATATTTT.

This rearrangement joins TRBV19 to TRBJ1-2; 9 bases agree with TRBD1. Germline-derived CDR1 and CDR2 are LNHDA and SQIVND (reference sequence). This CDR3 has 14 amino acids. Trimming removed 1 base from V and 7 bases from J; junction bases left unmatched: 4. CDR3 bases: TGTGCCAGTAGTATAGCACAGGGGGCTAGTGGCTACACCTTC. Amino acid sequence: CASSIAQGASGYTF.

The chain employs TRBV6-1 and TRBJ1-2; D possibly corresponds to TRBD1 (6 bases). The CDR3 has 13 residues. V dropped 3 bases and J dropped 3 bases, with 8 bases sitting between them. CDR1 and CDR2 from the germline V gene are MNHNS and SASEGT. The CDR3 loop reads CASSEDSYYGYTF. The CDR3 DNA follows: TGTGCCAGCAGTGAGGACAGCTACTATGGCTACACCTTC.

The rearrangement uses TRBV24-1 and TRBJ2-7; 10 bases align to TRBD1. V trimming: 2 bases; J trimming: 0 bases; junction bases outside the gene matches: 3. This CDR3 spans 16 amino acids. Germline V CDR1 and CDR2: KGHDR, SFDVKD. In DNA form, the CDR3 reads TGTGCCACCAGTGATTGGGGACAGGGGAGCTCCTACGAGCAGTACTTC. This gives the protein CATSDWGQGSSYEQYF.

The genes are TRBV5-5 and TRBJ1-2, with 11 bases lining up with TRBD1. The CDR3 extends over 15 amino acids. The V gene end was trimmed by 0 bases and the J gene end by 4 bases; junction bases not matched to a gene: 2. Germline V gene data show CDR1 as SGHKS and CDR2 as YYEKEE (reference sequence). CDR3 bases: TGTGCCAGCAGCTTGGCGGGACAGGGGGTCTATGGCTACACCTTC. This sequence encodes CASSLAGQGVYGYTF.

The V gene is TRBV29-1, the J gene TRBJ2-1; 10 bases map to TRBD2. The V gene end was trimmed by 7 bases and the J gene end by 0 bases; junction bases not matched to a gene: 12. CDR1 is SQVTM, CDR2 ANQGSEA, per germline. The CDR3 extends over 17 amino acids. Here the CDR3 DNA reads TGCAGCGCGTCAGGACTAGCGGAATATAGCTCCTACAATGAGCAGTTCTTC. Translating gives CSASGLAEYSSYNEQFF.

The chain combines TRBV2 with TRBJ2-7; possible D gene TRBD2, 5 bases. The CDR3 runs to 13 residues. The V end was cut by 6 bases, the J end by 2 bases, with 11 bases between. Germline CDR1 reads SNHLY; CDR2 reads FYNNEI. This CDR3 reads CASSPRGTYEQYF. In DNA, the CDR3 is TGTGCCAGCAGCCCTAGAGGGACCTACGAGCAGTACTTC.

The genes are TRBV11-2 and TRBJ1-3; D might be TRBD1 (5 bases). The germline V and J ends were trimmed by 2 bases and 4 bases, with 21 bases remaining between them. The CDR3 has 18 amino acids. Germline CDR1 and CDR2: SGHAT and FQNNGV. CDR3 loop: CASSLRVLGRAAGNTIYF. CDR3 bases: TGTGCCAGCAGCTTAAGGGTTCTGGGCAGGGCGGCAGGAAACACCATATATTTT.

There are a few counts of this clone. The chain has TRBV7-3 and TRBJ2-3; 12 bases are a match to TRBD2. This CDR3 comprises 16 residues. Germline V lookup: CDR1 SGHTA, CDR2 FQGTGA. The V and J ends lost 5 bases and 0 bases, in that order; junction bases with no gene match: 3. CDR3 loop: CASSPGTSGSTDTQYF. Here the CDR3 DNA reads TGTGCCAGCAGCCCCGGGACTAGCGGGAGCACAGATACGCAGTATTTT.

V is TRBV28 and J is TRBJ1-5; D remains unclear. The V end lost 7 bases, the J end lost 0 bases, and 10 bases lay between the germline ends. Germline lookup yields CDR1 MDHEN and CDR2 SYDVKM. The CDR3 contains 14 residues. The CDR3 loop is CASIRGNSNQPQHF. The CDR3 DNA is TGTGCCAGCATTCGAGGGAATAGCAATCAGCCCCAGCATTTT.

The chain combines TRBV5-4 with TRBJ2-7; D possibly corresponds to TRBD2 (6 bases). The CDR3 extends over 13 amino acids. CDR1 and CDR2 from the germline V gene are SGHNT and YYREEE (reference sequence). Trimming shortened V by 4 bases and J by 6 bases, and 14 bases separated the two germline ends. The CDR3 reads CASSRDLVGEQYF. Written as DNA, the CDR3 is TGTGCCAGCAGCCGGGACTTGGTTGGCGAGCAGTACTTC. The full variable domain, rest sourced from reference TRBV5-4 and TRBJ2-7, is ETGVTQSPTHLIKTRGQQVTLRCSSQSGHNTVSWYQQALGQGPQFIFQYYREEENGRGNFPPRFSGLQFPNYSSELNVNALELDDSALYLCASSRDLVGEQYFGPGTRLTVT.

This rearrangement joins TRBV4-2 to TRBJ1-4; 7 bases are shared with TRBD1. Per the germline V gene, CDR1 is LGHNA and CDR2 is YNFKEQ. V trimming: 5 bases; J trimming: 4 bases; junction bases outside the gene matches: 7. This CDR3 is 15 amino acids long. In DNA, the CDR3 is TGTGCCAGCAGCGGCACAGGGGAAGGTAATGAAAAACTGTTTTTT. Its translation: CASSGTGEGNEKLFF.

The V call is TRBV19, the J call TRBJ2-5; D could derive from TRBD1 or TRBD2 (5 bases each). From germline, CDR1 is LNHDA and CDR2 SQIVND (reference sequence). This CDR3 comprises 14 residues. Trimming took 6 bases from V and 2 from J, leaving 13 bases between them. The DNA for the CDR3 is TGTGCCAGTAGCCTCGGGACCCTACAAGAGACCCAGTACTTC. Protein: CASSLGTLQETQYF. Filled out from reference TRBV19 and TRBJ2-5, the complete variable domain reads DGGITQSPKYLFRKEGQNVTLSCEQNLNHDAMYWYRQDPGQGLRLIYYSQIVNDFQKGDIAEGYSVSREKKESFPLTVTSAQKNPTAFYLCASSLGTLQETQYFGPGTRLLVL.

J is TRBJ2-1 and V is TRBV18; tentative D call: TRBD2 (7 bases). The germline gives CDR1 KGHSH, CDR2 LQKENI. The ends were cut back, 2 bases at V and 9 bases at J, with 8 bases in the middle. This CDR3 contains 12 residues. CDR3: CASSPGGAEQFF. The CDR3 region has the DNA TGTGCCAGCTCACCAGGGGGGGCTGAGCAGTTCTTC. The full variable domain, its missing parts supplied by reference TRBV18 and TRBJ2-1, is NAGVMQNPRHLVRRRGQEARLRCSPMKGHSHVYWYRQLPEEGLKFMVYLQKENIIDESGMPKERFSAEFPKEGPSILRIQQVVRGDSAAYFCASSPGGAEQFFGPGTRLTVL.

V usage is TRBV15 and J usage is TRBJ2-7, with D possibly being TRBD1 (6 bases). Germline CDR1 reads LNHNV; CDR2 reads YYDKDF (reference sequence). Between the trimmed V and J ends, which lost 0 bases and 5 bases, there was a span of 11 bases. The CDR3 totals 14 residues. The CDR3 DNA reads as TGTGCCACCAGCAGAGAAGCAGGGGAAGACGAGCAGTACTTC. It translates to CATSREAGEDEQYF.

The V gene is TRBV5-4, the J gene TRBJ1-1; 8 bases line up with TRBD1. Germline CDR1 is SGHNT and CDR2 is YYREEE (reference sequence). V lost 0 bases to trimming and J lost 5 bases; unmatched junction nucleotides: 6. The CDR3 runs 15 residues. CDR3 region: CASSLVAGGRTEAFF. Written as DNA, the CDR3 is TGTGCCAGCAGCTTGGTGGCAGGGGGCAGGACTGAAGCTTTCTTT.

In DNA, the CDR3 is TGTGCCAGTAACTATCTCCTCTCGGAGTCACCCCTCCACTTT. Protein product: CASNYLLSESPLHF. The genes are TRBV19 and TRBJ1-6; D is uncertain. This CDR3 has 14 amino acids. V was trimmed by 7 bases and J by 10 bases, leaving 17 bases between them. Germline-derived CDR1 and CDR2 are LNHDA and SQIVND (reference sequence).

The chain combines TRBV7-9 with TRBJ2-7; 10 nucleotides align to TRBD1. The CDR3 is 15 residues long. V lost 2 bases, J lost 6 bases, and 7 bases stayed unmatched. Germline CDR1 reads SEHNR; CDR2 reads FQNEAQ (reference sequence). The CDR3, as DNA: TGTGCCAGCAGCTTACCGGGACAGGGGAGAGGCGAGCAGTACTTC. Protein product: CASSLPGQGRGEQYF. Looking up the rest from reference TRBV7-9 and TRBJ2-7 gives the full variable domain: DTGVSQNPRHKITKRGQNVTFRCDPISEHNRLYWYRQTLGQGPEFLTYFQNEAQLEKSRLLSDRFSAERPKGSFSTLEIQRTEQGDSAMYLCASSLPGQGRGEQYFGPGTRLTVT.

The rearrangement joins TRBV28 to TRBJ1-2, with no clear D. The ends were cut back, 2 bases at V and 6 bases at J, with 7 bases in the middle. Germline V lookup: CDR1 MDHEN, CDR2 SYDVKM. There are 12 residues in the CDR3. The chain's CDR3 is CASSLTSHGYTF. DNA of the CDR3: TGTGCCAGCAGTTTAACTTCCCATGGCTACACCTTC.

The gene calls are TRBV27 and TRBJ2-7; D gene uncertain. Germline CDR1 is MNHEY and CDR2 is SMNVEV (reference sequence). The CDR3 is 15 amino acids. V lost 2 bases, J lost 3 bases, and 14 bases lay in between. In DNA, the CDR3 is TGTGCCAGCAGTTTAGCCTCGGCAGCCAACTACGAGCAGTACTTC. It codes for CASSLASAANYEQYF.

The chain combines TRBV7-3 with TRBJ1-2; weak D call: TRBD1 (5 bases). Germline CDR1 reads SGHTA; CDR2 reads FQGTGA. The V end was cut by 5 bases, the J end by 5 bases, with 12 bases between. The CDR3 runs to 13 residues. CDR3 DNA sequence: TGTGCCAGCAGCCCGGGGGTTTCTTATGGCTACACCTTC. This codes for CASSPGVSYGYTF. The variable domain in full, completed from reference TRBV7-3 and TRBJ1-2, reads GAGVSQTPSNKVTEKGKYVELRCDPISGHTALYWYRQSLGQGPEFLIYFQGTGAADDSGLPNDRFFAVRPEGSVSTLKIQRTERGDSAVYLCASSPGVSYGYTFGSGTRLTVV.

This rearrangement joins TRBV5-4 to TRBJ1-2, with TRBD1 as a possible D gene (6 bases). Germline V gives CDR1 SGHNT, CDR2 YYREEE (reference sequence). Trimming stripped 0 bases from V and 7 bases from J, with 10 bases between. The CDR3 has 13 residues. In DNA form, the CDR3 reads TGTGCCAGCAGCTTGGGCGGGACAAGTGGCTACACCTTC. Translation gives CASSLGGTSGYTF.

V and J are TRBV29-1 and TRBJ1-1, with D possibly matching TRBD1 (5 bases). The CDR3 totals 10 residues. Germline V gene sequence: CDR1 SQVTM, CDR2 ANQGSEA. The V gene lost 4 bases and the J gene lost 7 bases, with 7 bases spanning the gap. The CDR3 nucleotides read TGCAGCGTTGGGGACCTTGAAGCTTTCTTT. Its translation is CSVGDLEAFF.

This clone was recorded once. The chain employs TRBV19 and TRBJ1-2, with 7 bases fitting TRBD1. From germline, CDR1 is LNHDA and CDR2 SQIVND (reference sequence). The ends lost 5 bases at V and 0 bases at J; junction bases unmatched: 9. CDR3 size: 16 residues. The CDR3 is CASSPGGGGPNYGYTF. CDR3 DNA sequence: TGTGCCAGTAGTCCAGGGGGAGGAGGCCCTAACTATGGCTACACCTTC.

J is TRBJ1-5 and V is TRBV5-1; TRBD1 agrees at 7 bases. Germline V gene data show CDR1 as SGHRS and CDR2 as YFSETQ. V shed 4 bases and J 4 bases; nucleotides not matched to a gene: 5. The CDR3 is 14 amino acids. The CDR3 coding sequence is TGCGCCAGCAGCGCGGGGACAGCTAATCAGCCCCAGCATTTT. Encoded protein: CASSAGTANQPQHF.

This chain connects TRBV24-1 to TRBJ2-2; D remains unclear. V shed 8 bases and J shed 6 bases, with 12 bases lying between them. The V gene's germline CDR1 is KGHDR and CDR2 SFDVKD. This CDR3 has 13 residues. The CDR3 loop reads CATIGSPAGELFF. In DNA form, the CDR3 reads TGTGCCACCATTGGCAGTCCGGCCGGGGAGCTGTTTTTT.